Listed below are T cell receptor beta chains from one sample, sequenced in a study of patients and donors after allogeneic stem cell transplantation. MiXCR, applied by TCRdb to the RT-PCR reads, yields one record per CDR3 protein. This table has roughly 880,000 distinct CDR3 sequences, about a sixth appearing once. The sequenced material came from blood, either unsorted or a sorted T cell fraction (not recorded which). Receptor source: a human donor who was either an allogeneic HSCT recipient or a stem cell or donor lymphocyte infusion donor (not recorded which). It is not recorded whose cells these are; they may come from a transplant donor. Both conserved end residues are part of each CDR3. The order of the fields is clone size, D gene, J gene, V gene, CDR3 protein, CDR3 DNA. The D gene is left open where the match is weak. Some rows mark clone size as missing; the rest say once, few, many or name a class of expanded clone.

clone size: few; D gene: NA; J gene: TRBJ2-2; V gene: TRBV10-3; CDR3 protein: CAIKGDFNTGELFF; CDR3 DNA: TGTGCCATCAAGGGGGACTTTAACACCGGGGAGCTGTTTTTT
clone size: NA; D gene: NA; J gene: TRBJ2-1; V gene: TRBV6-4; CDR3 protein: CASSVGGLSNEQFF; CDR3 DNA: TGTGCCAGCAGTGTGGGGGGCCTAAGTAATGAGCAGTTCTTC
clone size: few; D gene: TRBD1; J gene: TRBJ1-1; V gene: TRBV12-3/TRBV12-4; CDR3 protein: CASSRDREVIAFF; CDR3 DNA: TGTGCCAGCAGCCGGGACAGGGAAGTTATAGCTTTCTTT
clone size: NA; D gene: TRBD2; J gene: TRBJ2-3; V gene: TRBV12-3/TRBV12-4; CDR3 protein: CASWKAGVADTQYF; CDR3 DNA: TGTGCCAGCTGGAAGGCGGGAGTCGCAGATACGCAGTATTTT
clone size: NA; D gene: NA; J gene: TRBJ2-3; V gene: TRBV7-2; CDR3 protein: CASSFGRGSWDTQYF; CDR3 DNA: TGTGCCAGCAGCTTCGGTCGGGGATCTTGGGATACGCAGTATTTT
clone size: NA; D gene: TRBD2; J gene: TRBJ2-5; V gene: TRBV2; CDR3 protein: CASSDGTSGRWAQYF; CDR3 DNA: TGTGCCAGCAGTGACGGGACTAGCGGCAGATGGGCCCAGTACTTC
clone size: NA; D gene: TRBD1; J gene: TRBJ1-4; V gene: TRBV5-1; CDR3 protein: CASSRFRTGSEKLFF; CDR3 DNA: TGCGCCAGCAGCCGTTTTAGGACAGGGAGTGAAAAACTGTTTTTT
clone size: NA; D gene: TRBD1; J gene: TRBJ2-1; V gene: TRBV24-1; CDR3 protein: CATSDSDRDEQFF; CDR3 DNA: TGTGCCACCAGTGATTCGGACAGGGATGAGCAGTTCTTC
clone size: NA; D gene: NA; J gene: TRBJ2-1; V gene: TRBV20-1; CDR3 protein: CSVRPDDTGTSRLFYNEQFF; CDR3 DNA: TGCAGTGTCCGCCCGGACGACACCGGGACCTCCCGCCTTTTCTACAATGAGCAGTTCTTC
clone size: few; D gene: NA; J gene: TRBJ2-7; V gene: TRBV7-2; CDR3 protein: CASSPNRVTGSEQYF; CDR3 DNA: TGTGCCAGCAGCCCCAACCGGGTAACTGGCTCCGAGCAGTACTTC
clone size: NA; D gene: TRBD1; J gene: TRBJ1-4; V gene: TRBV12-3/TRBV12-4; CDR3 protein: CASSGGDRLGEKLFF; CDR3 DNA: TGTGCCAGCAGTGGGGGGGACAGGCTCGGTGAAAAACTGTTTTTT
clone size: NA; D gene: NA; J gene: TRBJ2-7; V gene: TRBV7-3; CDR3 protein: CASSLISTGAYEQYF; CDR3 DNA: TGTGCCAGCAGCTTAATATCCACGGGGGCCTACGAGCAGTACTTC
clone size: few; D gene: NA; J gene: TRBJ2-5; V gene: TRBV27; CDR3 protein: CASSLFPEQETQYF; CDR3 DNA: TGTGCCAGCAGTTTATTTCCGGAACAAGAGACCCAGTACTTC
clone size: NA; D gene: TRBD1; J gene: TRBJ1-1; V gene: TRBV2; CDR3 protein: CASTPFRTGHNTEAFF; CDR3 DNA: TGTGCCAGCACCCCTTTTAGGACAGGCCACAACACTGAAGCTTTCTTT
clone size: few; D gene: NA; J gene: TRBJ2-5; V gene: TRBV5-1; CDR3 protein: CASSFRTPRGETQYF; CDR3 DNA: TGCGCCAGCAGCTTTAGGACGCCAAGAGGAGAGACCCAGTACTTC
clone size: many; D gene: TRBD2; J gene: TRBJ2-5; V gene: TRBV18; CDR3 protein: CASSPPGGLAQYQETQYF; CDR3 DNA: TGTGCCAGCTCACCACCCGGCGGACTAGCGCAGTACCAAGAGACCCAGTACTTC
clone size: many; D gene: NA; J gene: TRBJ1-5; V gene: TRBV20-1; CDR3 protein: CSAGLLGQPQHF; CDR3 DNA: TGCAGTGCAGGACTCTTGGGGCAGCCCCAGCATTTT
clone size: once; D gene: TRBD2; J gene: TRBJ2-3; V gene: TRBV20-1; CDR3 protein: CSASQREVSDTQYF; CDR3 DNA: TGCAGTGCTAGTCAGCGGGAGGTATCGGATACGCAGTATTTT
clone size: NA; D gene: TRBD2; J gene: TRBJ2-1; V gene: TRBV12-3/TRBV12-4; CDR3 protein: CASSGTGTSGNPEQFF; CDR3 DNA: TGTGCCAGCAGTGGAACCGGGACTAGCGGGAATCCTGAGCAGTTCTTC
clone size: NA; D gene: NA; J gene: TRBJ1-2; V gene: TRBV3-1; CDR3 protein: CASSQGGLYTF; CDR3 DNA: TGTGCCAGCAGCCAAGGTGGACTCTACACCTTC
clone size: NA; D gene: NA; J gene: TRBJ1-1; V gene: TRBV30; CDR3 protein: CAWSKDYKNTEAFF; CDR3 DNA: TGTGCCTGGAGTAAGGATTACAAGAACACTGAAGCTTTCTTT
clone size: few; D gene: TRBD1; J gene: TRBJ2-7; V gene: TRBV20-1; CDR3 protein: CSALAIQTGKYEQYF; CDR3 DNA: TGCAGTGCTCTTGCCATCCAGACAGGGAAATACGAGCAGTACTTC
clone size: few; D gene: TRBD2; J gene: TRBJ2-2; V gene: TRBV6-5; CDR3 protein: CASSSERGDGTGELFF; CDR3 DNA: TGTGCCAGCAGTTCCGAGCGGGGGGATGGCACCGGGGAGCTGTTTTTT
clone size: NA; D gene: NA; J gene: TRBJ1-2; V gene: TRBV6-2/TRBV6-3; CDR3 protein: CASSYSGRGTTGAGYTF; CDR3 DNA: TGTGCCAGCAGTTACTCGGGCAGGGGCACCACGGGAGCTGGCTACACCTTC
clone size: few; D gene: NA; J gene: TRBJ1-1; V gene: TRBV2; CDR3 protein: CASGKGMNTEAFF; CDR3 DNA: TGTGCCAGCGGTAAGGGTATGAACACTGAAGCTTTCTTT
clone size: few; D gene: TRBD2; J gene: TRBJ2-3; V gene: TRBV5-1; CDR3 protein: CASSLDGSGGSTDTQYF; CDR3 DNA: TGCGCCAGCAGCTTGGACGGTAGCGGGGGGAGCACAGATACGCAGTATTTT
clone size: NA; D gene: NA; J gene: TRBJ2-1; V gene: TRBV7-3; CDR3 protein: CAGVGPPVPFLLDEQFF; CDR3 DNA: TGTGCCGGGGTGGGACCGCCTGTTCCTTTTCTGCTGGATGAGCAGTTCTTC
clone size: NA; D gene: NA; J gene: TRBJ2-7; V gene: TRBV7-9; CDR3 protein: CASSLALDRGVYEQYF; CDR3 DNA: TGTGCCAGCAGCCTAGCTCTTGACCGTGGGGTCTACGAGCAGTACTTC
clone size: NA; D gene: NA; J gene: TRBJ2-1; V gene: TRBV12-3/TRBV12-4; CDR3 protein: CASSPPLGTGKFF; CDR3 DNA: TGTGCCAGCAGTCCCCCGCTAGGGACGGGAAAGTTCTTC
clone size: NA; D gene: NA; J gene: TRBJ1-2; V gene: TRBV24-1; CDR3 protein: CATSDRGTETNYGYTF; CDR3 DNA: TGTGCCACCAGTGATCGGGGGACCGAGACTAACTATGGCTACACCTTC
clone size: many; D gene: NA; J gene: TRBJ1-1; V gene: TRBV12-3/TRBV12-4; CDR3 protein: CASSFSPGNTEAFF; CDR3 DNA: TGTGCCAGCAGTTTTAGTCCAGGGAACACTGAAGCTTTCTTT
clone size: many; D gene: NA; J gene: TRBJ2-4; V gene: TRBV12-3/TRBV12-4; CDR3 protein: CASSLAGSAKNIQYF; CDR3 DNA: TGTGCCAGCAGTTTGGCAGGGTCAGCCAAAAACATTCAGTACTTC
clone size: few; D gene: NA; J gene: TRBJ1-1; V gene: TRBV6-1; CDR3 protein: CATHLRYTEAFF; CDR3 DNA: TGTGCCACACATTTAAGGTACACTGAAGCTTTCTTT
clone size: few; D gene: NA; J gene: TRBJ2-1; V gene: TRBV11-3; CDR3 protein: CASSSGGDNEQFF; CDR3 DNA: TGTGCCAGCAGTTCCGGGGGAGACAATGAGCAGTTCTTC
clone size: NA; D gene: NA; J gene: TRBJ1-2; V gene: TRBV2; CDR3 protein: CASSEEEWGTLANYGYTF; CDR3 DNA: TGTGCCAGCAGTGAGGAAGAGTGGGGCACCTTGGCTAACTATGGCTACACCTTC
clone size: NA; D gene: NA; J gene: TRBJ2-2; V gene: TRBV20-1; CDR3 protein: CSADIYTGELFF; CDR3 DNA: TGCAGTGCTGACATCTACACCGGGGAGCTGTTTTTT
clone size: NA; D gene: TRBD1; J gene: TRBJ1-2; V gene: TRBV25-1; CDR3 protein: CASRPGQGLYGYTF; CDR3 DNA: TGTGCCAGCAGGCCAGGACAGGGGCTTTATGGCTACACCTTC
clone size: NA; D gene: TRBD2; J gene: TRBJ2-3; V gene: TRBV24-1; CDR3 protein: CATSDLGLAGTDTQYF; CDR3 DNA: TGTGCCACCAGTGATTTAGGTCTAGCGGGAACAGATACGCAGTATTTT
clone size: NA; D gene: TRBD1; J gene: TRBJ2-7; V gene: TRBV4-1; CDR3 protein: CASSQGNRGLGFEQYF; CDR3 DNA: TGCGCCAGCAGCCAAGGGAACAGGGGGCTGGGCTTCGAGCAGTACTTC
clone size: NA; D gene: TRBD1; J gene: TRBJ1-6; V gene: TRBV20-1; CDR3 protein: CSASVGTGDSPLHF; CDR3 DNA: TGCAGTGCTAGTGTGGGGACAGGGGATTCACCCCTCCACTTT
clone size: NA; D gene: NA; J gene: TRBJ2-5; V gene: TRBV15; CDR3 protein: CATSRGWGEETQYF; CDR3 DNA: TGTGCCACCAGCAGAGGGTGGGGAGAGGAGACCCAGTACTTC
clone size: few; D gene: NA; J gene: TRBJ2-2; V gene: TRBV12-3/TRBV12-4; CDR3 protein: CASSLVTNPYTGELFF; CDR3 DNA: TGTGCCAGCAGTTTAGTTACAAACCCTTACACCGGGGAGCTGTTTTTT
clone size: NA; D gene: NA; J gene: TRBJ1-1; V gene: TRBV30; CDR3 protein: CAWSVGRMNTEAFF; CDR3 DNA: TGTGCCTGGAGTGTGGGCAGAATGAACACTGAAGCTTTCTTT
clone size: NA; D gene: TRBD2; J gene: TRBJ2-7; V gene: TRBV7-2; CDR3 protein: CASTSGGVYEQYF; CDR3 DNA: TGTGCCAGCACCTCCGGGGGGGTCTACGAGCAGTACTTC
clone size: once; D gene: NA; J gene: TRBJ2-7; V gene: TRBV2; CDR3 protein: CAVLVAYEQYF; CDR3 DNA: TGTGCCGTCCTAGTAGCCTACGAGCAGTACTTC
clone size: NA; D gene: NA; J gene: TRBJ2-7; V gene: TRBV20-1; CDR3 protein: CSARQGSLEQYF; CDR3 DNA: TGCAGTGCTAGACAGGGTTCACTCGAGCAGTACTTC
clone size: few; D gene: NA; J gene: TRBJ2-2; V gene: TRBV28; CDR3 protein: CASSPPGAPGELFF; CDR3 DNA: TGTGCCAGCAGTCCCCCCGGGGCCCCCGGGGAGCTGTTTTTT
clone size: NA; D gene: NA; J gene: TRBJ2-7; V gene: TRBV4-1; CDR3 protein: CASSQVQKAYEQYF; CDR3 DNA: TGCGCCAGCAGCCAAGTCCAGAAAGCCTACGAGCAGTACTTC
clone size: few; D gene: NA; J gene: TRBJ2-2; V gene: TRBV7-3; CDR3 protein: CASSLIVSTGELFF; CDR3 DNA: TGTGCCAGCAGCTTAATAGTTAGCACCGGGGAGCTGTTTTTT
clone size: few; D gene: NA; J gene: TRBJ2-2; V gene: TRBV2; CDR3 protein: CASRAVVGENTGELFF; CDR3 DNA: TGTGCCAGCAGGGCAGTGGTGGGAGAGAACACCGGGGAGCTGTTTTTT
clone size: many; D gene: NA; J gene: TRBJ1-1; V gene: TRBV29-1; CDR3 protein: CSVEGAEAFF; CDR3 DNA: TGCAGCGTTGAAGGGGCTGAAGCTTTCTTT
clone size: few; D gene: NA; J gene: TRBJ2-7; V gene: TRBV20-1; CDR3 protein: CSAPPPRPGVYEQYF; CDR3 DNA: TGCAGTGCTCCACCTCCCCGTCCAGGAGTATACGAGCAGTACTTC
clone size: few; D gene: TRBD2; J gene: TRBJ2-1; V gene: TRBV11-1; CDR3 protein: CASSEPLAGGLSYNEQFF; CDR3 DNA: TGTGCCAGCAGCGAACCTCTAGCGGGGGGGCTCTCCTACAATGAGCAGTTCTTC
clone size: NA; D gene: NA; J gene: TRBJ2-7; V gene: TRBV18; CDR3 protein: CASSPPSKSYEQYF; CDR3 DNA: TGTGCCAGCTCACCACCTTCCAAGTCCTACGAGCAGTACTTC